This T cell receptor beta chain stems from a study of siplizumab effects on memory and regulatory T cells. Using immunoSEQ multiplex PCR, the repertoire was profiled, and TCRdb retains in-frame clones only, with some absent. Of roughly 97,000 clones listed, roughly 92% are singletons. Trimming removed 3 bases at V and 4 bases at J, with 6 bases between. The CDR3 loop spans 12 amino acids. Germline CDR1 is ENHRY and CDR2 is SYGVKD. The TCR originated in a human donor in good health. Sequencing was performed on Tregs sorted from blood. This chain connects TRBV10-3 to TRBJ2-5, with a tentative D call TRBD1 (6 bases). This CDR3 reads CAISDRGETQYF. CDR3 sequence (DNA): TGTGCCATCAGTGACAGGGGAGAGACCCAGTACTTC.